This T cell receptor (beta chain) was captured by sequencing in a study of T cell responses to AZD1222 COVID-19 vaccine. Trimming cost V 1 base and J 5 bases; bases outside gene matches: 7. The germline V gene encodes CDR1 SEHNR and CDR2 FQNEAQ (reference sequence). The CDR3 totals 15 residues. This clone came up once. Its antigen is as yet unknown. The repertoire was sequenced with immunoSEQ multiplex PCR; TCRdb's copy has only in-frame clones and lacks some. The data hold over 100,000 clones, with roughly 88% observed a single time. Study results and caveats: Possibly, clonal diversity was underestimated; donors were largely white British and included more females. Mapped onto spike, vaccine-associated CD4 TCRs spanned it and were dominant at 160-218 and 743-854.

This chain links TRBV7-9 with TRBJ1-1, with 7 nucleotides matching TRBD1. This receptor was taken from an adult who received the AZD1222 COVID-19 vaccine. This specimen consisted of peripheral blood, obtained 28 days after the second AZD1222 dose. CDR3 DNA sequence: TGTGCCAGCAGCTTAGGGCAGGCACAGGGGACTGAAGCTTTCTTT. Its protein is CASSLGQAQGTEAFF.